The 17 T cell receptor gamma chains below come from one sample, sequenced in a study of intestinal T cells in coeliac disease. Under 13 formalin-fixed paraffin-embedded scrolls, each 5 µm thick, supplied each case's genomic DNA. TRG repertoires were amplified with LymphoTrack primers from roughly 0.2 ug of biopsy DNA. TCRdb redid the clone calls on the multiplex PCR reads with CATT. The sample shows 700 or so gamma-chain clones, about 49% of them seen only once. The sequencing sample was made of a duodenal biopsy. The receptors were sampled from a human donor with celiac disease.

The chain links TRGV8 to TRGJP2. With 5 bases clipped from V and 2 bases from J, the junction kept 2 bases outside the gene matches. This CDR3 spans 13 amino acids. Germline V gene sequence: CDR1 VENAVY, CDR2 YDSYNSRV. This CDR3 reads CATWVSSDWIKTF. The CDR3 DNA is TGTGCCACCTGGGTCAGTAGTGATTGGATCAAGACGTTT.

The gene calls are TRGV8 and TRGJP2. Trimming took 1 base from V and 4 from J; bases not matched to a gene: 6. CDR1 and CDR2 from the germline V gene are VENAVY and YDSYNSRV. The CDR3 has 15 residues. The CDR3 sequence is CATWDSDDSDWIKTF. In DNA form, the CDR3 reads TGTGCCACCTGGGATAGTGATGATAGTGATTGGATCAAGACGTTT.

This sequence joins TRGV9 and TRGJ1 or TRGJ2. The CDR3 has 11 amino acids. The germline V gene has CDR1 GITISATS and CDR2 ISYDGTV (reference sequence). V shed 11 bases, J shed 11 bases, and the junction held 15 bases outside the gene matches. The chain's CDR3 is CASLVVHQKLF. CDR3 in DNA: TGTGCCTCCTTAGTAGTTCATCAGAAACTCTTT.

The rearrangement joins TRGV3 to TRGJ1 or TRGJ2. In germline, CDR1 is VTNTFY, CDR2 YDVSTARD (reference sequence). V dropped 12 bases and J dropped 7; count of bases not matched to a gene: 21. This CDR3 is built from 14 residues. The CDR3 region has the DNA TGTGCCGACCTGGGACAGGCGGGGGGGTATAAGAAACTCTTT. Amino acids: CADLGQAGGYKKLF.

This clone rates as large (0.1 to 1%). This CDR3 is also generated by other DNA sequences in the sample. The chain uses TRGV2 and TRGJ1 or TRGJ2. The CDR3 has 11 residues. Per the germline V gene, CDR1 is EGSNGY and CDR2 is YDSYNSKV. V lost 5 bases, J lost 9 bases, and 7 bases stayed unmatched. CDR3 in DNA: TGTGCCACCTGGGGGCATACTAAGAAACTCTTT. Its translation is CATWGHTKKLF.

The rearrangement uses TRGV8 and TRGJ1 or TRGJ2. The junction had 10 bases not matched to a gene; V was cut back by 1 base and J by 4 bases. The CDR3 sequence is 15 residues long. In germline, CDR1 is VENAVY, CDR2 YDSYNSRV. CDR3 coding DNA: TGTGCCACCTGGGATAGATTAGGGGGATATTATAAGAAACTCTTT. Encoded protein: CATWDRLGGYYKKLF.

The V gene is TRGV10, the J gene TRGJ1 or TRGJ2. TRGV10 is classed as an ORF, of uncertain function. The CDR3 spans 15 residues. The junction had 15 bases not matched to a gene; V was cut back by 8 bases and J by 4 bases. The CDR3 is CAAWDLLLPYYKKLF. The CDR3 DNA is TGTGCTGCGTGGGATTTATTACTCCCCTATTATAAGAAACTCTTT.

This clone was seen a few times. The DNA for the CDR3 is TGTGCCTTGGTGGGGACAAGTTATTATAAGAAACTCTTT. This encodes CALVGTSYYKKLF. J is TRGJ1 or TRGJ2 and V is TRGV9. Germline CDR1 is GITISATS and CDR2 is ISYDGTV (reference sequence). The junction had 11 bases not matched to a gene; V was cut back by 9 bases and J by 3 bases. The CDR3 runs 13 residues.

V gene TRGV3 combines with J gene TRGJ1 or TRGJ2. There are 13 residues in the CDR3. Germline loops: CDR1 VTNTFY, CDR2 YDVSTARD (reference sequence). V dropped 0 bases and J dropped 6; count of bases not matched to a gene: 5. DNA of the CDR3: TGTGCCACCTGGGACAGGGTGCGTTATAAGAAACTCTTT. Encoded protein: CATWDRVRYKKLF.

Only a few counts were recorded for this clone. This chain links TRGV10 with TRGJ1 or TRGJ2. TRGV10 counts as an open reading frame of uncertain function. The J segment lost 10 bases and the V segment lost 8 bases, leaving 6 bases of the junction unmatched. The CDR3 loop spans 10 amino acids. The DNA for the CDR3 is TGTGCTGCGTGGATTAGAAAGAAACTCTTT. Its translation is CAAWIRKKLF.

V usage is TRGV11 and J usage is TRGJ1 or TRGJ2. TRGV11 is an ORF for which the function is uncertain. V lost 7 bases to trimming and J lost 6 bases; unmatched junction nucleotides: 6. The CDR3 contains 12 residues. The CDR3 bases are TGTGCCTGCTGGATGTCTATTTATAAGAAACTCTTT. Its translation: CACWMSIYKKLF.

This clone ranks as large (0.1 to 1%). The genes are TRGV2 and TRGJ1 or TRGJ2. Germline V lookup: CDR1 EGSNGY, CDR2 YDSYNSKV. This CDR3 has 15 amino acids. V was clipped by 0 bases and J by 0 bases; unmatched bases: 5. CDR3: CATWDGPLNYYKKLF. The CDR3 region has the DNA TGTGCCACCTGGGACGGGCCCCTGAATTATTATAAGAAACTCTTT.

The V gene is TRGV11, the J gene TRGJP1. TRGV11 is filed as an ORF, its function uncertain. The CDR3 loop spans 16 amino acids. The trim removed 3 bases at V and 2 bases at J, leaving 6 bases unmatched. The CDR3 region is CACWIRKATTGWFKIF. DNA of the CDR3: TGTGCCTGCTGGATTAGGAAGGCCACCACTGGTTGGTTCAAGATATTT.

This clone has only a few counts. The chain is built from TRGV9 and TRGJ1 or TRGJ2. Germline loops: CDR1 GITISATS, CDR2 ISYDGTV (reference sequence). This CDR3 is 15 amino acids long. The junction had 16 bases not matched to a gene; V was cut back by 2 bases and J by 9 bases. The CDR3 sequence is CALWEGGYGGCKKLF. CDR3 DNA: TGTGCCTTGTGGGAGGGGGGTTACGGGGGGTGTAAGAAACTCTTT.

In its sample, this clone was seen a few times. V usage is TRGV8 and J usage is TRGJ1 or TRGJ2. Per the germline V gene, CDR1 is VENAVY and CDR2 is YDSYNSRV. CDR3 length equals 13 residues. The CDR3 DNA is TGTGCACCTGGGATAGTGGCTTTGTATAAGAAACTCTTT. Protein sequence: CAPGIVALYKKLF.

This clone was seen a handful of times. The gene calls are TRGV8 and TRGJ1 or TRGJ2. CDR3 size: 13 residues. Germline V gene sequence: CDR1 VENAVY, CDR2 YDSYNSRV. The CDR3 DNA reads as TGTGCACCTGGGATAATCCAGCATTATAAGAAACTCTTT. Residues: CAPGIIQHYKKLF.

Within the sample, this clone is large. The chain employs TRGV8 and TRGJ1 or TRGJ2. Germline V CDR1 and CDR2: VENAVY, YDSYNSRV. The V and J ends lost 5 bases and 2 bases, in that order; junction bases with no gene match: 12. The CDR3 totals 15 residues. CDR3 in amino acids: CATWGPKRDYYKKLF. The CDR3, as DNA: TGTGCCACCTGGGGTCCGAAACGAGATTATTATAAGAAACTCTTT.